Sequencing of this T cell receptor (beta chain) was carried out in a study of T cells in narcolepsy (dated by TCRdb to 2016 to 2019). Some background on the complete study: Patients with narcolepsy type 1 or type 2 (NT1, NT2) were enrolled in the study together with healthy control donors. The study sought autoreactive T cells targeting hypocretin neuron self-antigens (hypocretin, TRIB2) in narcolepsy patients, using TCR Vbeta sequencing to track clonotypes in blood and CSF. What the research found in general, with its limitations: Certain blood memory CD4+ repertoires from patients and controls had no sequences that matched autoreactive T cell clones. Autoreactive clonotypes were reported to be detected serially in the blood of the same patients and of different patients, but not in the blood of healthy controls. Plots that compared CSF and blood CD4+ T cell clonotypes from the same patient highlighted HCRT-specific and TRIB2-specific autoreactive clonotypes. Patients and controls had comparable numbers of sequenced blood memory CD4+ clonotypes, averaging about 37,000 and 33,000, respectively.

The trim is 3 bases for V and 8 bases for J, with a gap of 13 bases between the germline ends. The CDR3 has 14 amino acids, counting the end cysteine and phenylalanine. The sequence is cut down to CDR3 DNA, 42 bases in frame from base 1. In the germline V gene (reference sequence), CDR1 corresponds to WNHNN and CDR2 to SYGVQD. Library creation used the immunoSEQ multiplex PCR assay. TCRdb holds this immuneACCESS table with in-frame rearrangements only. Some clones are missing; in checked studies, unresolved V genes explain under half, and the rest has no known cause. The sample profile shows 30,000 to 40,000 clones; 80% to 85% of them were found once. The ten largest clones capture roughly 2.6% of the sample. For TCR Vbeta sequencing, memory CD4+ T cells were sorted ex vivo from the peripheral blood of narcolepsy patients and healthy controls. In the case of this clone: Its antigen specificity is not known. Base qualities were left out, and no much larger clone turns up one base away.

The rearrangement joined TRBV10-1 to TRBJ1-4, with TRBD1 tentatively as D gene (5 bases match). This receptor was identified in a human donor with narcolepsy. The sequenced sample consisted of CD45RA- memory CD4+ T cells from PBMCs. The cell subset or site label on this specimen signifies: memory T cells sorted ex vivo from peripheral blood. This receptor carries the CDR3 CASSESGTGEKLFF. The bases read TGCGCCAGCAGTGAATCAGGGACTGGGGAAAAACTGTTTTTT.